This TCR beta chain originates from a study of T-cell memory formation after mild COVID-19. Constant-segment primers were used for 5'RACE, and the resulting TCR alpha and TCR beta cDNA libraries carried sample barcodes and UMIs. TCRdb redid the calling of the 5' RACE reads with MiXCR, one entry per CDR3 protein. In the table there are about 150,000 distinct CDR3 sequences, around a third of which are singletons. As to this clonotype: Its cognate antigen is unknown.

Study-wide results and limits: The CD4+ clones that contracted clustered mainly within CM and EM, and the CD8+ clones concentrated in EMRA. CD4+ bias marked clones expanding day 15 to 37, unlike balanced contracting clones. Detection of some responders pre-infection suggested pre-existing cross-reactive memory T cells participated.

Germline V gives CDR1 MNHEY, CDR2 SVGEGT. This CDR3 has 12 amino acids. The V and J ends lost 2 bases and 10 bases respectively, with 9 bases between them. This chain links TRBV6-2 or TRBV6-3 with TRBJ2-1; D is unclear. The sequencing sample was made of PBMCs or a T cell subset sorted from them (not recorded which). This receptor was obtained from an adult woman who had mild COVID-19 (a few samples of this study predate the infection). Cell type and time point are not known. CDR3 loop: CASSYPPSEQFF. CDR3 coding DNA: TGTGCCAGCAGTTACCCCCCGTCCGAGCAGTTCTTC.